This T cell receptor beta chain was identified during a study of T cells in Graves' hyperthyroidism and ophthalmopathy. Study at large: It was at initial diagnosis, before any treatment, that peripheral blood was collected.

TCR beta CDR3 sequences were amplified from RNA transcripts. The TCR CDR3 was amplified in a first-round RT-PCR using the HTBI primer set. In TCRdb, the multiplex PCR reads were re-called with MiXCR into one record per CDR3 protein. The sample has 250,000 to 350,000 distinct CDR3 sequences, 16% seen once. This clonotype has at least ten counts. The antigen remains unidentified. Study findings and constraints: Ophthalmopathy was distinguished from stable hyperthyroidism by 13 V-J signatures. Ophthalmopathy got predicted by the model a median 6.5 months before its onset. Most thyroid clonotypes expanded above 0.001 appeared in blood too.

This TCR derives from a man aged 25 to 45 with Graves' hyperthyroidism. The sequencing sample was made of blood.

The CDR3 protein is CASSDRTEVANTEAFF. DNA for the CDR3: TGTGCCAGCAGTGATAGGACAGAAGTAGCGAACACTGAAGCTTTCTTT. The chain uses TRBV9 and TRBJ1-1, with a weak D call TRBD1 (6 bases). The V gene lost 5 bases and the J gene lost 1 base, with 18 bases spanning the gap. This CDR3 spans 16 amino acids. CDR1 is SGDLS, CDR2 YYNGEE, per germline. Together with reference TRBV9 and TRBJ1-1, the CDR3 gives the full variable domain: DSGVTQTPKHLITATGQRVTLRCSPRSGDLSVYWYQQSLDQGLQFLIQYYNGEERAKGNILERFSAQQFPDLHSELNLSSLELGDSALYFCASSDRTEVANTEAFFGQGTRLTVV.